One and the same sample provided the 27 T cell receptor beta chains below, sequenced in a study of cytomegalovirus exposure and HLA in healthy donors. The PCR had 60 Vbeta and 13 Jbeta primers. TCRdb's table, derived via immunoSEQ multiplex PCR, lists solely in-frame clones and lacks some. The sample holds 100,000 to 150,000 clones; 15% to 20% are singletons and the top ten take approximately 2.9%. Sequences were obtained from PBMCs. Every receptor here comes from a female donor in good health and CMV-seropositive.

The chain couples TRBV19 to TRBJ2-1, with 10 bases that match TRBD2. Per germline, CDR1 LNHDA and CDR2 SQIVND (reference sequence). The V segment lost 6 bases and the J segment 4 bases; nucleotides outside the gene matches: 12. CDR3 length equals 17 residues. The CDR3, as DNA: TGTGCCAGTAGCGGATGGGGTATAGCGGGGGGATACAATGAGCAGTTCTTC. Protein sequence: CASSGWGIAGGYNEQFF.

The CDR3 region is CASSLGGNYGYTF. CDR3 nucleotide sequence: TGTGCCAGCAGCTTAGGCGGAAACTATGGCTACACCTTC. The chain links TRBV7-9 to TRBJ1-2; D unresolved. CDR1 SEHNR and CDR2 FQNEAQ come from the germline V gene (reference sequence). The CDR3 length is 13 residues. Between the trimmed V and J ends, which lost 1 base and 2 bases, there was a span of 5 bases.

This clone was seen a few times. The chain uses TRBV5-4 and TRBJ2-7; 10 bases match TRBD2. Looked up from germline, CDR1 is SGHNT and CDR2 is YYREEE (reference sequence). The CDR3 has 14 residues. Trimming took 4 bases from V and 3 from J; bases not matched to a gene: 4. CDR3 sequence reads: CASSPSGGGYEQYF. Here the CDR3 DNA reads TGTGCCAGCAGCCCCAGCGGGGGGGGCTACGAGCAGTACTTC.

The chain has TRBV5-1 and TRBJ1-3; no firm D call. This CDR3 has 16 amino acids. The germline gives CDR1 SGHRS, CDR2 YFSETQ. Between the trimmed V and J ends, which lost 0 bases and 8 bases, there was a span of 18 bases. The CDR3 region is CASSLVLAAPGHTIYF. In DNA form, the CDR3 reads TGCGCCAGCAGCTTGGTTCTGGCCGCTCCTGGTCACACCATATATTTT.

The chain carries TRBV4-3 and TRBJ1-4, with 9 bases that match TRBD1. The CDR3 is made up of 16 amino acids. The V segment lost 1 base and the J segment 5 bases; nucleotides outside the gene matches: 5. CDR1 and CDR2 (germline): LGHNA, YSLEER. DNA of the CDR3: TGCGCCAGCAGCCAAGGCCCGGGACAGGGAAATGAAAAACTGTTTTTT. Translating it yields CASSQGPGQGNEKLFF.

The chain is built from TRBV18 and TRBJ2-3; 7 bases map to TRBD1. The CDR3 sequence is 16 residues long. The trim removed 0 bases at V and 8 bases at J, leaving 11 bases unmatched. Germline assignment: CDR1 KGHSH and CDR2 LQKENI. The CDR3 sequence: CASSPPVDRVVGTQYF. The CDR3 DNA sequence: TGTGCCAGCTCACCACCCGTCGACAGGGTAGTTGGTACGCAGTATTTT.

Only a few counts were recorded for this clone. This rearrangement joins TRBV25-1 to TRBJ1-2, with TRBD1 identical over 8 bases. Germline values: CDR1 MGHDK, CDR2 SYGVNS. There are 16 residues in the CDR3. Unmatched junction bases numbered 9, after V lost 4 bases and J lost 2 bases. The CDR3 loop is CASSGSPGTGNYGYTF. CDR3 DNA: TGTGCCAGCAGTGGATCACCTGGGACAGGAAACTATGGCTACACCTTC.

This sequence joins TRBV11-2 and TRBJ2-2; 10 bases map to TRBD1. From germline, CDR1 is SGHAT and CDR2 FQNNGV. The length of the CDR3 is 18 residues. The V and J ends lost 1 base and 6 bases, in that order; junction bases with no gene match: 11. CDR3 sequence (DNA): TGTGCCAGCAGCTTAGTATTTGGACAGGGGGTCGTCGCCGGGGAGCTGTTTTTT. It is translated as CASSLVFGQGVVAGELFF.

This clone has only a few counts. This chain links TRBV9 with TRBJ1-6; possibly TRBD1 for D (6 bases). Trimming cost V 4 bases and J 8 bases, with 13 bases left between them. CDR1 is SGDLS, CDR2 YYNGEE, per germline. This CDR3 comprises 14 residues. Here the CDR3 reads CASSPGTLDSPLHF. The CDR3 nucleotides are TGTGCCAGCAGCCCCGGGACATTAGATTCACCCCTCCACTTT.

The chain joins TRBV6-5 to TRBJ1-1; 8 bases fit TRBD1. Germline CDR1 and CDR2: MNHEY and SVGAGI. V dropped 2 bases and J dropped 1; count of bases not matched to a gene: 3. This CDR3 region has 15 residues. The CDR3 nucleotides read TGTGCCAGCAGTTACGGACAGGGTGGGAACACTGAAGCTTTCTTT. It is translated as CASSYGQGGNTEAFF.

CDR3 coding DNA: TGTGCCAGTAGTATTTACAGTAGCGGGGGGTCCTCCTACAATGAGCAGTTCTTC. It encodes CASSIYSSGGSSYNEQFF. The chain links TRBV19 to TRBJ2-1, with TRBD2 matching 10 bases. The germline V gene has CDR1 LNHDA and CDR2 SQIVND (reference sequence). Trimming at V came to 3 bases and at J to 0 bases, leaving 8 bases not matched to a gene. The CDR3 loop spans 18 amino acids.

This clone was detected only a few times. The chain employs TRBV9 and TRBJ1-1; TRBD1 matches 7 bases. Germline CDR1 SGDLS, CDR2 YYNGEE. CDR3 size: 16 residues. V lost 4 bases and J lost 0; bases outside the gene matches: 9. CDR3 sequence (DNA): TGTGCCAGCAGCCCACCAGAACAGGGGATGAACACTGAAGCTTTCTTT. It codes for CASSPPEQGMNTEAFF.

The chain has TRBV28 and TRBJ1-2; D gene ambiguous. The germline gives CDR1 MDHEN, CDR2 SYDVKM. The CDR3 is made up of 14 amino acids. The V and J ends lost 3 bases and 7 bases respectively, with 15 bases between them. The DNA of the CDR3 is TGTGCCAGCAGTTTCCCCCAAAAATCTAGTGGCTACACCTTC. This gives the protein CASSFPQKSSGYTF.

The chain is built from TRBV5-1 and TRBJ2-3; D possibly corresponds to TRBD2 (7 bases). CDR3 length equals 15 residues. In germline, CDR1 is SGHRS, CDR2 YFSETQ. V shed 6 bases and J shed 4 bases, with 18 bases lying between them. CDR3 nucleotides: TGCGCCAGCAACGTTGGGGGGGCCGGGCCAGATACGCAGTATTTT. It encodes CASNVGGAGPDTQYF.

V and J are TRBV5-1 and TRBJ2-3, with TRBD2 identical over 14 bases. With V trimmed by 4 bases and J by 7 bases, 8 bases remained unmatched. This CDR3 contains 16 residues. Germline V gene lookup returns CDR1 SGHRS and CDR2 YFSETQ. The CDR3 here is CASSEGLAGVMHTQYF. CDR3 bases: TGCGCCAGCAGCGAGGGACTAGCGGGAGTTATGCATACGCAGTATTTT.

This clone showed up just a few times. The rearrangement links TRBV2 to TRBJ2-5, with D uncertain. The CDR3 runs 13 residues. CDR1 SNHLY and CDR2 FYNNEI come from the germline V gene. V lost 6 bases, J lost 5 bases, and 13 bases lay in between. The chain's CDR3 is CASSQAEFETQYF. The CDR3 DNA follows: TGTGCCAGCAGCCAGGCCGAGTTTGAGACCCAGTACTTC. The full variable domain, completed using reference TRBV2 and TRBJ2-5, is EPEVTQTPSHQVTQMGQEVILRCVPISNHLYFYWYRQILGQKVEFLVSFYNNEISEKSEIFDDQFSVERPDGSNFTLKIRSTKLEDSAMYFCASSQAEFETQYFGPGTRLLVL.

A few counts support this clone. The chain links TRBV2 to TRBJ1-1; D remains ambiguous. The CDR3 is 14 amino acids. V lost 6 bases and J 0 bases, leaving 11 bases between the germline ends. Germline values: CDR1 SNHLY, CDR2 FYNNEI. CDR3 DNA: TGTGCCAGCAGGCGTCGACAATTGAACACTGAAGCTTTCTTT. Translating gives CASRRRQLNTEAFF. Based on the CDR3 plus reference TRBV2 and TRBJ1-1, the full variable domain is EPEVTQTPSHQVTQMGQEVILRCVPISNHLYFYWYRQILGQKVEFLVSFYNNEISEKSEIFDDQFSVERPDGSNFTLKIRSTKLEDSAMYFCASRRRQLNTEAFFGQGTRLTVV.

The chain joins TRBV5-1 to TRBJ2-3; TRBD1 matches at 9 bases. J was trimmed by 2 bases and V by 4 bases; bases with no gene match: 20. Germline V gene sequence: CDR1 SGHRS, CDR2 YFSETQ. The CDR3 is made up of 20 amino acids. In DNA, the CDR3 is TGCGCCAGCAGCCCAGAATGGGGACAGGGTTTCATTCCCCCCACAGATACGCAGTATTTT. It codes for CASSPEWGQGFIPPTDTQYF.

This chain connects TRBV5-8 to TRBJ2-3, with D maybe TRBD2 (5 bases). In germline, CDR1 is SGHTS, CDR2 YDEGEE. The CDR3 extends over 15 amino acids. The V end lost 3 bases, the J end lost 1 base, and 12 bases lay between the germline ends. For the CDR3, the DNA is TGTGCCAGCAGCTCCTGGACTCCCGGCACAGATACGCAGTATTTT. As protein: CASSSWTPGTDTQYF.

A few counts support this clone. The genes are TRBV4-1 and TRBJ2-7, with a possible D match to TRBD1 (6 bases). V lost 4 bases and J lost 2, with 15 bases in between. Germline V gives CDR1 MGHRA, CDR2 YSYEKL. The CDR3 is made up of 15 amino acids. CDR3 protein: CASSLHQGSAYEQYF. CDR3 DNA: TGCGCCAGCAGCCTACACCAGGGGTCCGCCTACGAGCAGTACTTC.

The chain carries TRBV28 and TRBJ1-5; D is possibly TRBD1 (6 bases). Germline loops: CDR1 MDHEN, CDR2 SYDVKM. Trimming took off 5 bases at V and 5 bases at J, with 19 bases between the two ends. CDR3 length equals 16 residues. The CDR3 sequence is CASSPPRAGVDQPQHF. CDR3 DNA sequence: TGTGCCAGCAGTCCACCTAGGGCAGGGGTTGATCAGCCCCAGCATTTT. Full variable domain (remainder filled in from reference TRBV28 and TRBJ1-5): DVKVTQSSRYLVKRTGEKVFLECVQDMDHENMFWYRQDPGLGLRLIYFSYDVKMKEKGDIPEGYSVSREKKERFSLILESASTNQTSMYLCASSPPRAGVDQPQHFGDGTRLSIL.

The V call is TRBV7-2, the J call TRBJ2-6; a possible D gene is TRBD1 (5 bases). This CDR3 has 19 amino acids. V lost 1 base to trimming and J lost 4 bases, with 20 bases between them. Germline V CDR1 and CDR2: SGHTA, FQGNSA. The CDR3 DNA follows: TGTGCCAGCAGCTTAGAACAGGTCTTCCCCGCAGGGGGGGCCAACGTCCTGACTTTC. Translated, it gives CASSLEQVFPAGGANVLTF.

This clone occurred a few times. The DNA for the CDR3 is TGTGCCTGGAGTGGCGGGATTTCCTACGAGCAGTACTTC. Protein product: CAWSGGISYEQYF. V usage is TRBV30 and J usage is TRBJ2-7; a weak D match, TRBD2 (6 bases). The CDR3 covers 13 residues. Germline lookup yields CDR1 GTSNPN and CDR2 SVGIG (reference sequence). V lost 1 base and J 1 base, leaving 8 bases between the germline ends.

This chain connects TRBV19 to TRBJ1-6, with 7 bases lining up with TRBD1. Germline-derived CDR1 and CDR2 are LNHDA and SQIVND (reference sequence). CDR3 size: 15 residues. Trimming removed 4 bases from V and 4 bases from J; junction bases left unmatched: 4. CDR3 DNA sequence: TGTGCCAGTAGTACCGGGACAGCATATAATTCACCCCTCCACTTT. Residues: CASSTGTAYNSPLHF.

This clone was counted a few times. This chain links TRBV6-5 with TRBJ2-1; D possibly corresponds to TRBD2 (5 bases). Trimming removed 4 bases at V and 7 bases at J, with 17 bases between. The CDR3 loop spans 15 amino acids. CDR1 MNHEY and CDR2 SVGAGI come from the germline V gene. The CDR3 here is CASSLAGKGGNEQFF. In DNA, the CDR3 is TGTGCCAGCAGTTTAGCCGGGAAAGGTGGGAATGAGCAGTTCTTC.

V usage is TRBV18 and J usage is TRBJ2-7; D is unresolved. Germline assignment: CDR1 KGHSH and CDR2 LQKENI. Trimming cost V 2 bases and J 4 bases, with 12 bases left between them. The CDR3 spans 14 residues. CDR3 coding DNA: TGTGCCAGCTCACCAGAGATTAGCTTGTACGAGCAGTACTTC. Its translation is CASSPEISLYEQYF. Full variable domain (rest looked up from reference TRBV18 and TRBJ2-7): NAGVMQNPRHLVRRRGQEARLRCSPMKGHSHVYWYRQLPEEGLKFMVYLQKENIIDESGMPKERFSAEFPKEGPSILRIQQVVRGDSAAYFCASSPEISLYEQYFGPGTRLTVT.

The table lists this clone with a few counts. The V gene is TRBV11-3, the J gene TRBJ2-2; 10 bases fit TRBD2. Germline CDR1 reads SGHNT; CDR2 reads YENEEA. V trimming: 5 bases; J trimming: 4 bases; junction bases outside the gene matches: 7. The CDR3 is 16 amino acids. The CDR3 spells CASSKREGSLTGELFF. In nucleotides, the CDR3 is TGTGCCAGCAGCAAGCGGGAGGGCTCTCTCACCGGGGAGCTGTTTTTT. Combining the CDR3 with reference TRBV11-3 and TRBJ2-2 gives the whole variable domain EAGVVQSPRYKIIEKKQPVAFWCNPISGHNTLYWYLQNLGQGPELLIRYENEEAVDDSQLPKDRFSAERLKGVDSTLKIQPAELGDSAVYLCASSKREGSLTGELFFGEGSRLTVL.